One and the same sample provided the 17 T cell receptor beta chains below, sequenced in a study of Tregs in tolerant kidney transplant recipients. Clones were sequenced by immunoSEQ multiplex PCR, and TCRdb holds only the in-frame ones, with some missing. The table includes over 55,000 clones, around four fifths detected once. The material sequenced was CD4+ T cells from blood. These TCRs come from a human donor in good health.

The V gene is TRBV4-2, the J gene TRBJ2-2; TRBD2 matches 7 bases. J lost 1 base, V lost 0 bases, and 11 bases had no gene match. The CDR3 length is 19 residues. Per the germline V gene, CDR1 is LGHNA and CDR2 is YNFKEQ. CDR3 in DNA: TGTGCCAGCAGCCAAGATGGGATCGGAATAGCGGGGAACACCGGGGAGCTGTTTTTT. Protein: CASSQDGIGIAGNTGELFF.

The gene calls are TRBV21-1 and TRBJ2-3; the table's D call, TRBD2, was not checked against the DNA. TRBV21-1 constitutes a pseudogene. CDR3 length equals 17 residues. Written as DNA, the CDR3 is TGTGCCAGCAGCATCTATAGAAGCGGACCAAGCACAGATACGCAGTATTTT. Translated, it gives CASSIYRSGPSTDTQYF.

The V call is TRBV7-6, the J call TRBJ2-5; 8 nucleotides align to TRBD1. The J segment lost 5 bases and the V segment lost 8 bases, leaving 13 bases of the junction unmatched. There are 15 residues in the CDR3. From germline, CDR1 is SGHVS and CDR2 FNYEAQ. The CDR3 reads CASLLGTGVRETQYF. Written as DNA, the CDR3 is TGTGCCAGCCTGTTAGGGACAGGCGTGAGGGAGACCCAGTACTTC.

The chain combines TRBV7-6 with TRBJ2-1, with D possibly matching TRBD2 (7 bases). Germline V gives CDR1 SGHVS, CDR2 FNYEAQ. The CDR3 sequence is 19 residues long. V shed 1 base and J shed 5 bases, with 24 bases lying between them. CDR3 protein: CASSLVGAFSGGTHNEQFF. The CDR3 DNA is TGTGCCAGCAGCTTAGTGGGAGCCTTCTCGGGGGGCACACACAATGAGCAGTTCTTC.

The chain is built from TRBV14 and TRBJ2-5, with TRBD2 matching over 8 bases. V lost 7 bases, J lost 1 base, and 8 bases stayed unmatched. The germline CDR1 and CDR2 sequences are SGHDN and FVKESK. The CDR3 contains 15 residues. The CDR3 loop is CASTLQRGSQETQYF. CDR3 bases: TGTGCCAGCACCCTCCAGCGGGGGAGCCAAGAGACCCAGTACTTC.

The chain joins TRBV12-5 to TRBJ1-1, with 9 bases that match TRBD1. CDR3 size: 15 residues. The junction had 4 bases not matched to a gene; V was cut back by 1 base and J by 4 bases. In germline, CDR1 is LGHNT, CDR2 FRNRAP. This CDR3 reads CASGLDRGPSTEAFF. For the CDR3, the DNA is TGTGCTAGTGGTTTGGACAGGGGGCCAAGCACTGAAGCTTTCTTT.

CDR3 sequence reads: CASSLEIRTEAFF. The CDR3 DNA is TGTGCCAGCAGCTTGGAAATTAGGACTGAAGCTTTCTTT. This chain joins TRBV5-4 and TRBJ1-1; D call uncertain. The germline gives CDR1 SGHNT, CDR2 YYREEE (reference sequence). This CDR3 comprises 13 residues. Trimming shortened V by 0 bases and J by 5 bases, and 8 bases separated the two germline ends. Complete variable domain (other parts from reference TRBV5-4 and TRBJ1-1): ETGVTQSPTHLIKTRGQQVTLRCSSQSGHNTVSWYQQALGQGPQFIFQYYREEENGRGNFPPRFSGLQFPNYSSELNVNALELDDSALYLCASSLEIRTEAFFGQGTRLTVV.

The chain is built from TRBV5-6 and TRBJ2-2; TRBD1 matches at 7 bases. The ends lost 4 bases at V and 0 bases at J; junction bases unmatched: 6. This CDR3 has 16 residues. The germline V gene has CDR1 SGHDT and CDR2 YYEEEE. The CDR3 DNA reads as TGTGCCAGCAGCGAGTTGGGACAGTCGAACACCGGGGAGCTGTTTTTT. Translated: CASSELGQSNTGELFF.

The V call is TRBV19, the J call TRBJ2-5; D uncertain. The germline V gene has CDR1 LNHDA and CDR2 SQIVND (reference sequence). This CDR3 is 16 amino acids long. The V gene lost 3 bases and the J gene lost 4 bases, with 18 bases spanning the gap. The CDR3 sequence is CASSIRHSVMGETQYF. CDR3 nucleotide sequence: TGTGCCAGTAGTATTCGACACTCAGTCATGGGAGAGACCCAGTACTTC.

In DNA form, the CDR3 reads TGTGCCAGCAGCTTAGGGGGGGCGCGGCAGTACTTC. Its translation: CASSLGGARQYF. This chain connects TRBV11-2 to TRBJ2-7; D could derive from TRBD1 or TRBD2 (6 bases each). CDR3 length equals 12 residues. V was clipped by 1 base and J by 9 bases, with 10 bases between them. Germline CDR1 SGHAT, CDR2 FQNNGV.

The CDR3 here is CASRGTPNTGELFF. The CDR3 coding sequence is TGTGCCAGCAGGGGGACTCCGAACACCGGGGAGCTGTTTTTT. The chain joins TRBV2 to TRBJ2-2; maybe TRBD2 (6 bases). Trimming took off 6 bases at V and 0 bases at J, with 8 bases between the two ends. The CDR3 covers 14 residues. Germline V gives CDR1 SNHLY, CDR2 FYNNEI.

This clone was detected only a few times. The chain combines TRBV5-4 with TRBJ2-5; D unresolved. Germline assignment: CDR1 SGHNT and CDR2 YYREEE (reference sequence). Trimming took off 2 bases at V and 6 bases at J, with 8 bases between the two ends. CDR3 length: 12 amino acids. Here the CDR3 DNA reads TGTGCCAGCAGCTTTAGGAATAAGACCCAGTACTTC. This encodes CASSFRNKTQYF. Looking up the rest from reference TRBV5-4 and TRBJ2-5 gives the full variable domain: ETGVTQSPTHLIKTRGQQVTLRCSSQSGHNTVSWYQQALGQGPQFIFQYYREEENGRGNFPPRFSGLQFPNYSSELNVNALELDDSALYLCASSFRNKTQYFGPGTRLLVL.

In nucleotides, the CDR3 is TGTGCCAGCAGTCGAGCGGGGGGGCGAAGTGAGACCCAGTACTTC. Translated, it gives CASSRAGGRSETQYF. The chain has TRBV6-5 and TRBJ2-5, with 10 bases lining up with TRBD2. Trimming cost V 5 bases and J 5 bases; bases outside gene matches: 8. Germline-derived CDR1 and CDR2 are MNHEY and SVGAGI. This CDR3 has 15 amino acids.

V is TRBV15 and J is TRBJ1-2, with 7 positions matching TRBD1. Trimming at V came to 5 bases and at J to 8 bases, leaving 8 bases not matched to a gene. The germline CDR1 and CDR2 sequences are LNHNV and YYDKDF (reference sequence). The CDR3 sequence is 13 residues long. The CDR3 nucleotides read TGTGCCACCAGCGGAGGGGGCTTAGGCGGCTACACCTTC. Its translation: CATSGGGLGGYTF.

This rearrangement joins TRBV4-3 to TRBJ2-7, with 8 nucleotides matching TRBD1. The junction had 3 bases not matched to a gene; V was cut back by 0 bases and J by 2 bases. This CDR3 is built from 15 residues. Germline lookup yields CDR1 LGHNA and CDR2 YSLEER. For the CDR3, the DNA is TGCGCCAGCAGCCAAGATACAGGGGGGACCTACGAGCAGTACTTC. Amino acid sequence: CASSQDTGGTYEQYF.

The chain has TRBV7-6 and TRBJ2-1, with TRBD1 matching over 10 bases. The CDR3 loop spans 16 amino acids. Trimming at V came to 2 bases and at J to 9 bases, leaving 10 bases not matched to a gene. CDR1 and CDR2 (germline): SGHVS, FNYEAQ. The CDR3 loop reads CASSLSGAGQGGEQFF. The CDR3 DNA follows: TGTGCCAGCAGCTTATCCGGAGCTGGACAGGGGGGTGAGCAGTTCTTC. Using reference TRBV7-6 and TRBJ2-1 for the parts outside the CDR3, the full variable domain is GAGVSQSPRYKVTKRGQDVALRCDPISGHVSLYWYRQALGQGPEFLTYFNYEAQQDKSGLPNDRFSAERPEGSISTLTIQRTEQRDSAMYRCASSLSGAGQGGEQFFGPGTRLTVL.

J is TRBJ2-1 and V is TRBV4-1; D gene ambiguous. Germline values: CDR1 MGHRA, CDR2 YSYEKL. V was shortened by 4 bases and J by 6 bases, with 22 bases between the two germline ends. CDR3 length: 17 amino acids. The CDR3 nucleotides are TGCGCCAGCAGCCGCATCCCGCACAGCCTAGACCGCAATGAGCAGTTCTTC. Translating gives CASSRIPHSLDRNEQFF.